The sequence of this T cell receptor beta chain was determined in a study of blood T cell repertoires in COVID-19. About the research overall: PBMCs, B-cell-depleted T cells, or T cells were the source of the cDNA or gDNA that made up the material.

Measured with immunoSEQ multiplex PCR; TCRdb has only the in-frame clones, and not every one. This sample has around 130,000 clones, with around 80% found just once. Categorization into cohorts depended on clinical history that participants reported. The sample taken for sequencing was PBMCs or T cells enriched from blood (not recorded which). This sequence originates from a man between 35 and 55 years old with acute COVID-19.

The CDR3 DNA is TGTGCCAGCAGATCTACAGGGGTGGGCGATCAGCCCCAGCATTTT. It yields the protein CASRSTGVGDQPQHF. The chain joins TRBV6-5 to TRBJ1-5; TRBD1 agrees at 7 bases. V shed 6 bases and J 5 bases; nucleotides not matched to a gene: 10. The CDR3 is made up of 15 amino acids. Per germline, CDR1 MNHEY and CDR2 SVGAGI.